This T cell receptor (beta chain) stems from a study of blood T cell repertoires in COVID-19. Study-wide context: Samples of COVID-19 (acute and convalescent) were obtained from the United States, Italy and Spain.

Authors' analysis steps: Amplified reference gene primers provided the basis for estimating nucleated cell counts. This table comes from immunoSEQ multiplex PCR, and its TCRdb copy is limited to in-frame clones, with some not included. V, J and clone size are taken as reported in that table, and D and trimming were inferred from the DNA itself. Of about 120,000 clones listed, 60% to 85% are singletons. Sequenced input: peripheral blood. This TCR came from a man between 65 and 80 years old with acute or convalescent COVID-19.

DNA of the CDR3: TGTGCCAGCAGCTTAATCTTGGGACAGGGGGTTGAAAAACTGTTTTTT. This encodes CASSLILGQGVEKLFF. The chain couples TRBV7-9 to TRBJ1-4; TRBD1 matches 11 bases. This CDR3 comprises 16 residues. Germline V gene data show CDR1 as SEHNR and CDR2 as FQNEAQ (reference sequence). Trimming at V came to 2 bases and at J to 7 bases, leaving 6 bases not matched to a gene.